The clone carrying this T cell receptor (beta chain) was seen ten or more times. This sample was taken from a study of T cell repertoires in cytomegalovirus infection. Germline CDR1 is MNHNS and CDR2 is SASEGT. The CDR3 sequence is 15 residues long. Trimming removed 5 bases from V and 3 bases from J, with 17 bases in between. One entry per CDR3 protein results from TCRdb running MiXCR on the reads. Among a few hundred thousand distinct CDR3 sequences listed, about 13% were seen once. The sequence was collected from a human donor in good health (CMV status not recorded). Some clones in this sample may be carry-over from other donors' samples. The V and J genes are TRBV6-1 and TRBJ2-7; no firm D call. Sequencing was carried out using PBMCs. CDR3 coding DNA: TGTGCCAGCAGTTCCATTTCGAGAGGTCGCTACGAGCAGTACTTC. Translation gives CASSSISRGRYEQYF.